The sequence of this TCR beta chain was determined in a study of blood T cells in healthy people across ages. Study observations and caveats: The recorded TCR beta diversity per million T cells decreased in a roughly linear manner with age. Estimates drawn from one million T cells were deemed to understate diversity.

The V gene's germline CDR1 is MNHNS and CDR2 SASEGT. This CDR3 has 16 residues. Sample-barcoded 5' priming and a J-beta primer mix drove a second PCR of about 6 to 12 cycles. Each TCR beta cDNA got a 12-nucleotide random molecular identifier. The study obtained at least 3 million CDR3-containing paired-end reads from every sample. TCRdb analysed the 5' RACE reads with MiXCR anew, one entry per CDR3 protein. The sample lists about 700,000 distinct CDR3 sequences; around 32% were seen once. Of note for this clonotype: The antigen is unknown. One end of the junction varies from germline; a read error may be responsible.

The chain is built from TRBV6-1 and TRBJ2-5; the D gene is possibly TRBD1 (7 bases). The sequenced material came from blood. The sequence came from an elderly woman in good health. The CDR3, as DNA: TGTACCAGCAGTGACGTCTGGGCAGGGGGGTTTAATGAGCAGTACTTC. Encoded protein: CTSSDVWAGGFNEQYF.